Listed here are 10 T cell receptor beta chains from one sample, sequenced in a study of CD8 T cells in Susac syndrome. With random hexamers, reverse transcription was performed on about 0.5 to 1 ug of RNA. TCRdb reanalysed the immunoSEQ multiplex PCR reads using MiXCR and keeps one entry per CDR3 protein. The table lists about 200,000 distinct CDR3 sequences, roughly 94% of them singletons. What was sequenced was CD4+ T cells from PBMCs. These receptor sequences come from a human donor with multiple sclerosis.

The chain links TRBV20-1 to TRBJ1-3, with 7 bases fitting TRBD1. CDR3 length: 14 residues. Looked up from germline, CDR1 is DFQATT and CDR2 is SNEGSKA (reference sequence). The V segment lost 6 bases and the J segment 4 bases; nucleotides outside the gene matches: 9. This CDR3 is CSAGARGTGNTIYF. For the CDR3, the DNA is TGCAGTGCGGGGGCCAGGGGGACCGGAAACACCATATATTTT.

The chain links TRBV15 to TRBJ1-2; D call uncertain. Germline CDR1 LNHNV, CDR2 YYDKDF (reference sequence). V was trimmed by 0 bases and J by 6 bases, leaving 8 bases between them. The CDR3 covers 13 residues. This chain's CDR3 is CATSRDLQDGYTF. The CDR3, as DNA: TGTGCCACCAGCAGAGATCTCCAGGATGGCTACACCTTC. The entire variable domain, with the rest obtained from reference TRBV15 and TRBJ1-2, is as follows: DAMVIQNPRYQVTQFGKPVTLSCSQTLNHNVMYWYQQKSSQAPKLLFHYYDKDFNNEADTPDNFQSRRPNTSFCFLDIRSPGLGDTAMYLCATSRDLQDGYTFGSGTRLTVV.

The chain combines TRBV30 with TRBJ2-7; D gene uncertain. Trimming cost V 1 base and J 2 bases, with 6 bases left between them. The CDR3 spans 12 residues. The germline V gene has CDR1 GTSNPN and CDR2 SVGIG (reference sequence). CDR3 sequence reads: CAWSGSAYEQYF. CDR3 in DNA: TGTGCCTGGAGTGGGTCTGCCTACGAGCAGTACTTC.

The genes are TRBV29-1 and TRBJ2-5; unclear D gene. The CDR3 length is 16 residues. Trimming removed 4 bases at V and 1 base at J, with 19 bases between. The germline gives CDR1 SQVTM, CDR2 ANQGSEA. CDR3 coding DNA: TGCAGCGTTGTGTCCACCGACCATTTTTCCCAAGAGACCCAGTACTTC. This translates into CSVVSTDHFSQETQYF.

The chain is built from TRBV20-1 and TRBJ2-7, with 8 bases fitting TRBD2. In germline, CDR1 is DFQATT, CDR2 SNEGSKA (reference sequence). The CDR3 totals 15 residues. Trimming removed 0 bases from V and 3 bases from J; junction bases left unmatched: 7. Here the CDR3 DNA reads TGCAGTGCTAGAGATCTAACCGCGGGGGGCTACGAGCAGTACTTC. It codes for CSARDLTAGGYEQYF.

This clonotype was recorded once. The genes are TRBV6-5 and TRBJ1-6; D remains ambiguous. CDR1 and CDR2 from the germline V gene are MNHEY and SVGAGI. The V and J ends lost 2 bases and 10 bases respectively, with 12 bases between them. CDR3 length equals 14 residues. The CDR3 region is CASSYPRGTSPLHF. As DNA, the CDR3 is TGTGCCAGCAGTTACCCCCGGGGAACCTCACCCCTCCACTTT.

This chain joins TRBV3-1 and TRBJ2-1; D may be TRBD1 (5 bases). CDR1 and CDR2 (germline): LGHDT, YNNKEL (reference sequence). V was shortened by 0 bases and J by 12 bases, with 12 bases between the two germline ends. The CDR3 is made up of 13 amino acids. The CDR3 DNA follows: TGTGCCAGCAGCCAAGAGCTGGGGCATCGGCAGTTCTTC. Protein: CASSQELGHRQFF.

The V and J genes are TRBV10-3 and TRBJ2-5; 7 positions agree with TRBD2. CDR3 length equals 15 residues. J was trimmed by 3 bases and V by 11 bases; bases with no gene match: 15. The germline V gene has CDR1 ENHRY and CDR2 SYGVKD. CDR3 bases: TGTGCCGCCCGCCGGTTTGGGACTACCGAAGAGACCCAGTACTTC. Translating it yields CAARRFGTTEETQYF.

The rearrangement joins TRBV20-1 to TRBJ2-5, with 8 bases lining up with TRBD1. Germline CDR1 DFQATT, CDR2 SNEGSKA (reference sequence). The CDR3 is made up of 16 amino acids. V lost 6 bases to trimming and J lost 4 bases; unmatched junction nucleotides: 16. The CDR3 nucleotides read TGCAGTGCAACCGAACGGCGGACAGGGAGATTAGAGACCCAGTACTTC. Protein: CSATERRTGRLETQYF.

V and J are TRBV12-3 or TRBV12-4 and TRBJ1-1, with D possibly TRBD1 on 5 matching bases. The V gene lost 4 bases and the J gene lost 1 base, with 7 bases spanning the gap. CDR3 length: 13 residues. The CDR3 protein is CASSSTENTEAFF. In DNA form, the CDR3 reads TGTGCCAGCAGTTCGACAGAGAACACTGAAGCTTTCTTT.